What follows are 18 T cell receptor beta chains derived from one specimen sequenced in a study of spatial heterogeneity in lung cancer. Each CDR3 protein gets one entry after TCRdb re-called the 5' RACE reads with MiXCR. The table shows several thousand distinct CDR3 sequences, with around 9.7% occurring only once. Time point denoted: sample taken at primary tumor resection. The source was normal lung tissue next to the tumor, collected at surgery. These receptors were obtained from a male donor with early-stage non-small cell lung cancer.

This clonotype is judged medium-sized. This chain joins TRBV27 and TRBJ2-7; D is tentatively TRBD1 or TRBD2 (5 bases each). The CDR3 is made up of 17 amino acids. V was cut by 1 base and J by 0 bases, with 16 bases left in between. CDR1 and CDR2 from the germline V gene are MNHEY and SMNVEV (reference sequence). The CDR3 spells CASSLWGLSGSSYEQYF. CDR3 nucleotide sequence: TGTGCCAGCAGTTTATGGGGCCTCTCGGGGAGCTCCTACGAGCAGTACTTC.

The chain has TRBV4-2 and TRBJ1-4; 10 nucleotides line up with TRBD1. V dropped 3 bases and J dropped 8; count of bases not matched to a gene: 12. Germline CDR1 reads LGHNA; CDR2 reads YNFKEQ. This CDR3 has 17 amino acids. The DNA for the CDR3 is TGTGCCAGCAGCCACCCCGGGACAGGGGTGGTGAGCGAAAAACTGTTTTTT. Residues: CASSHPGTGVVSEKLFF.

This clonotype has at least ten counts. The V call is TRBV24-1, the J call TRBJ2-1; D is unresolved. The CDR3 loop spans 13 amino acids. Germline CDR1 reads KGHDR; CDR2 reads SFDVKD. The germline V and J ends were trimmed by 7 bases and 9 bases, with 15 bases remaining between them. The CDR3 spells CATRGRAWGEQFF. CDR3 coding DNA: TGTGCCACCAGGGGAAGGGCTTGGGGTGAGCAGTTCTTC.

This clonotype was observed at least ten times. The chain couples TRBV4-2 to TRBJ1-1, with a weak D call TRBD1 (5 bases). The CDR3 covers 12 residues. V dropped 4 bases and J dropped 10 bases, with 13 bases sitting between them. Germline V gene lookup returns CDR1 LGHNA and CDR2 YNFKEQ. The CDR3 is CASSRSQGLAFF. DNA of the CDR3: TGTGCCAGCAGCCGGAGCCAGGGATTAGCTTTCTTT.

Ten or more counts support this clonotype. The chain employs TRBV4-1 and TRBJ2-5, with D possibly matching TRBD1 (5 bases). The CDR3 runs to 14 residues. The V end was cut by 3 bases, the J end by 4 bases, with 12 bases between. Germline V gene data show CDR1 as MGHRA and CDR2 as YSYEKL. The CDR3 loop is CASSHPDRGETQYF. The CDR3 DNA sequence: TGCGCCAGCAGCCACCCTGACAGAGGAGAGACCCAGTACTTC.

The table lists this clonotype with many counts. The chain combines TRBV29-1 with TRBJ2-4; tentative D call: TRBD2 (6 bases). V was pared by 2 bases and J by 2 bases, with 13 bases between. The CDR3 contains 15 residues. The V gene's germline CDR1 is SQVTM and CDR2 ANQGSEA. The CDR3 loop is CSVETGRGTKNIQYF. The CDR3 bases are TGCAGCGTTGAAACGGGGCGCGGGACCAAAAACATTCAGTACTTC.

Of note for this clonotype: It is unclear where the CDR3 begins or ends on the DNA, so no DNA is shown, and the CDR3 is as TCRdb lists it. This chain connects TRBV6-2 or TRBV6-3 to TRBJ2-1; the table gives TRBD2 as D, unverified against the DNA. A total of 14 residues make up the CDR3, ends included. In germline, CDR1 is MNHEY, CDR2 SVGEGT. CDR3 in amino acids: CASSSSAGGREQFF.

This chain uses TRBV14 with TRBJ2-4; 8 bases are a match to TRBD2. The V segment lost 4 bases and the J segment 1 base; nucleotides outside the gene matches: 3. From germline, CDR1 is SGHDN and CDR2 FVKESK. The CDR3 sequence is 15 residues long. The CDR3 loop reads CASSRSGGAKNIQYF. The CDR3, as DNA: TGTGCCAGCAGCCGAAGCGGGGGTGCCAAAAACATTCAGTACTTC.

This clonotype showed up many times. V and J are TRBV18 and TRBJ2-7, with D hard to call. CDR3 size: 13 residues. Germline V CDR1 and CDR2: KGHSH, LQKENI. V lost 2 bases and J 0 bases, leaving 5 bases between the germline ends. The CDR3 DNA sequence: TGTGCCAGCTCACCAGGTCTCTCCTACGAGCAGTACTTC. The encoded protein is CASSPGLSYEQYF.

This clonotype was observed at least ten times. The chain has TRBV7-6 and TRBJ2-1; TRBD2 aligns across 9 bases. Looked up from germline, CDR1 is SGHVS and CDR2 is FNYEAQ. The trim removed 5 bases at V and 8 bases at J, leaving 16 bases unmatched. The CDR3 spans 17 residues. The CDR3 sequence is CASSTKMAGGAFDEQFF. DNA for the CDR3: TGTGCCAGCAGCACTAAAATGGCGGGGGGGGCGTTCGATGAGCAGTTCTTC. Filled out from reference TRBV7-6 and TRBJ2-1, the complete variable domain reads GAGVSQSPRYKVTKRGQDVALRCDPISGHVSLYWYRQALGQGPEFLTYFNYEAQQDKSGLPNDRFSAERPEGSISTLTIQRTEQRDSAMYRCASSTKMAGGAFDEQFFGPGTRLTVL.

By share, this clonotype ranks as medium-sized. Here the CDR3 reads CASSIDRLGFSNQPQHF. The CDR3 DNA reads TGTGCCAGTAGTATAGATCGACTGGGGTTTAGCAATCAGCCCCAGCATTTT. The chain joins TRBV19 to TRBJ1-5; D uncertain. Trimming removed 0 bases from V and 0 bases from J, with 12 bases in between. The germline gives CDR1 LNHDA, CDR2 SQIVND (reference sequence). The CDR3 loop spans 17 amino acids. Together with reference TRBV19 and TRBJ1-5, the CDR3 gives the full variable domain: DGGITQSPKYLFRKEGQNVTLSCEQNLNHDAMYWYRQDPGQGLRLIYYSQIVNDFQKGDIAEGYSVSREKKESFPLTVTSAQKNPTAFYLCASSIDRLGFSNQPQHFGDGTRLSIL.

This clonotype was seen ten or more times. The CDR3 is CASSFRAGARRETQYF. CDR3 DNA sequence: TGTGCCAGCAGTTTCCGCGCCGGGGCTAGGAGAGAGACCCAGTACTTC. The chain links TRBV6-5 to TRBJ2-5; D may be TRBD1 or TRBD2 (5 bases each). Germline CDR1 reads MNHEY; CDR2 reads SVGAGI. CDR3 length: 16 amino acids. Trimming took off 4 bases at V and 4 bases at J, with 19 bases between the two ends.

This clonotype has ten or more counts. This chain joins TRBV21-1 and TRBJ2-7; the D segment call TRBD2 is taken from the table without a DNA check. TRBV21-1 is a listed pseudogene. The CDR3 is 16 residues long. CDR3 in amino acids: CASSSKGRERAYEQYF. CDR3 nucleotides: TGTGCCAGCAGCAGTAAAGGGCGGGAGAGAGCCTACGAGCAGTACTTC.

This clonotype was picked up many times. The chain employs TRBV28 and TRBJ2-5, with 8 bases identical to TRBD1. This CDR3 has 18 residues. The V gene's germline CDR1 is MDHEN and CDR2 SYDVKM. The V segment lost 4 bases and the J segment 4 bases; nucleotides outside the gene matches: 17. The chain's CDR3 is CASSSGQGRTLGRETQYF. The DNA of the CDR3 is TGTGCCAGCAGTTCCGGACAGGGCAGAACGTTAGGTCGAGAGACCCAGTACTTC.

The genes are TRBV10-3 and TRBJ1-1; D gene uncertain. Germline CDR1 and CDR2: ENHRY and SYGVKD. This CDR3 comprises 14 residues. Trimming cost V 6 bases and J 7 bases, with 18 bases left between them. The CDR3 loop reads CAIRLGSGSDEAFF. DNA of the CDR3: TGTGCCATCAGGTTAGGGTCTGGGTCGGATGAAGCTTTCTTT.

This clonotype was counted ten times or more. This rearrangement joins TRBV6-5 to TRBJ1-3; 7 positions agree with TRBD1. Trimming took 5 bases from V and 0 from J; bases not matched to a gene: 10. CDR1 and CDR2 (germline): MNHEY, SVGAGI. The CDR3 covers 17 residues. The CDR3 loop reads CASSTSTGIGSGNTIYF. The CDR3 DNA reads TGTGCCAGCAGTACATCGACAGGGATAGGCTCTGGAAACACCATATATTTT.

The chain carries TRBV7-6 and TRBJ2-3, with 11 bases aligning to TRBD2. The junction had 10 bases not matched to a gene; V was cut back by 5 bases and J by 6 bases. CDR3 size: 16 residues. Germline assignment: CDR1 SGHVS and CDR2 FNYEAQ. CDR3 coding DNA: TGTGCCAGCAGCCCAGCCGGGACTAGCGGCATCGATACGCAGTATTTT. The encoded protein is CASSPAGTSGIDTQYF. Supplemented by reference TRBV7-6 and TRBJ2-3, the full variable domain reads GAGVSQSPRYKVTKRGQDVALRCDPISGHVSLYWYRQALGQGPEFLTYFNYEAQQDKSGLPNDRFSAERPEGSISTLTIQRTEQRDSAMYRCASSPAGTSGIDTQYFGPGTRLTVL.

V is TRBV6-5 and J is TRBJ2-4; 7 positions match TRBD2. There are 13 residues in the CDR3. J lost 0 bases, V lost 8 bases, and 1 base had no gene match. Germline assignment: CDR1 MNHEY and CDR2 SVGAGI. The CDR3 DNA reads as TGTGCCAGCGGGGGGGAAGCCAAAAACATTCAGTACTTC. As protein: CASGGEAKNIQYF.